Listed below are T cell receptor beta chains from one sample, sequenced in a study of blood T cell repertoires in COVID-19. Using immunoSEQ multiplex PCR, the repertoire was profiled, and TCRdb retains in-frame clones only, with some absent. The sample carries a few hundred thousand clones, 70% to 90% recorded once. The sample comprised PBMCs or T cells enriched from blood (not recorded which). Receptors were obtained from a man under 40 who had recovered from COVID-19. The CDR3 runs from the conserved cysteine through the conserved F or W. D genes are given only for firm matches. Clone size is not always given. Where it is, it says once, few, many or a class for expanded clones.

j_call	d_call	clone_size	v_call	cdr3_nt	cdr3_aa
TRBJ1-6	TRBD1	once	TRBV3-1/TRBV3-2	TGTGCCAGCAGCCAAGGCTTACAGGGGCATAATTCACCCCTCCACTTT	CASSQGLQGHNSPLHF
TRBJ2-5	TRBD1	.	TRBV6-5	TGTGCCAGCAGGACGGACAGGGGAGGAGAGACCCAGTACTTC	CASRTDRGGETQYF
TRBJ2-7	.	.	TRBV10-1	TGCGCCAGCAGTGAGCAGGGCTACTACGAGCAGTACTTC	CASSEQGYYEQYF
TRBJ2-1	TRBD2	.	TRBV7-9	TGTGCCAGCAGCTTACGGGGGGGTGAGCAGTTCTTC	CASSLRGGEQFF
TRBJ1-1	TRBD1	.	TRBV6-5	TGTGCCAGCAGTTCCTCGACAGGGTACGGGAACACTGAAGCTTTCTTT	CASSSSTGYGNTEAFF
TRBJ2-3	TRBD1	.	TRBV10-3	TGTGCCATCAGGGCCACAGGGGGTACCACAGATACGCAGTATTTT	CAIRATGGTTDTQYF
TRBJ2-1	.	.	TRBV11-2	TGTGCCAGCAGCTTAGGTGGACTGGCCTACAATGAGCAGTTCTTC	CASSLGGLAYNEQFF
TRBJ1-2	.	once	TRBV29-1	TGCAGCGTTGAGCGTTGGGGTGGGGGCGGTGGCTACACCTTC	CSVERWGGGGGYTF
TRBJ1-6	.	.	TRBV30	TGTGCCTGGACCTCACGGGGGAAAGTGGGTAATTCACCCCTCCACTTT	CAWTSRGKVGNSPLHF
TRBJ2-2	TRBD1	once	TRBV19	TGTGCCAGTAGTATCGGGCAGGGGGCAAAGGCCGGGGAGCTGTTTTTT	CASSIGQGAKAGELFF
TRBJ1-5	.	.	TRBV15	TGTGCCACCAGCAACGACAGTCAGCCCCAGCATTTT	CATSNDSQPQHF
TRBJ1-4	TRBD1	.	TRBV7-2	TGTGCCAGCAGCTATGACAGGGGGCAAGAAAAACTGTTTTTT	CASSYDRGQEKLFF
TRBJ2-1	TRBD2	.	TRBV9	TGTGCCAGCAGCGTAGAAGGCGGGGGGTCTGGCGATGAGCAGTTCTTC	CASSVEGGGSGDEQFF
TRBJ2-3	TRBD2	.	TRBV7-6	TGTGCCAGCAGTCATACGCCGACTAGCACAGCTAGCACAGATACGCAGTATTTT	CASSHTPTSTASTDTQYF
TRBJ2-5	TRBD1	.	TRBV11-3	TGTGCCAGCAGCTTACCCGGACAGGCGGAGACCCAGTACTTC	CASSLPGQAETQYF
TRBJ2-7	.	many	TRBV5-1	TGCGCCAGCAAAGAACAGGGAACGGTATACGAGCAGTACTTC	CASKEQGTVYEQYF
TRBJ2-1	TRBD2	.	TRBV19	TGTGCCAGTAGTATGGGTACTAGCGGCTACAATGAGCAGTTCTTC	CASSMGTSGYNEQFF
TRBJ1-1	.	.	TRBV19	TGTGCCAGTAATATTCAATTTTCCAACACTGAAGCTTTCTTT	CASNIQFSNTEAFF
TRBJ2-4	.	.	TRBV11-1	TGTGCCAGCAGCGCCAAACAGGGCAGGAGCATTCAGTACTTC	CASSAKQGRSIQYF
TRBJ2-3	.	.	TRBV9	TGTGCCAGCAGCGTAACGCGGACAGATACGCAGTATTTT	CASSVTRTDTQYF
TRBJ2-2	.	.	TRBV3-1/TRBV3-2	TGTGCCAGCAGGCGTTGGGCCAACACCGGGGAGCTGTTTTTT	CASRRWANTGELFF
TRBJ1-4	.	few	TRBV14	TGTGCCAGCAGCCAAGTTGGGGGGGCGGTGGAAAAACTGTTTTTT	CASSQVGGAVEKLFF
TRBJ1-1	.	.	TRBV5-1	TGCGCCAGCAGCTGGCAGGGTGCTGAAGCTTTCTTT	CASSWQGAEAFF
TRBJ1-4	.	once	TRBV9	TGTGCCAGCAGCGATCGTAGAGGGTCGGCTAATGAAAAACTGTTTTTT	CASSDRRGSANEKLFF
TRBJ1-2	.	.	TRBV6-5	TGTGCCAGCAGTTACCTGGGCCAGACATCTAACTATGGCTACACCTTC	CASSYLGQTSNYGYTF
TRBJ1-1	.	.	TRBV2	TGTGCCAGCAAAAGGGGCGTCGGCACTGAAGCTTTCTTT	CASKRGVGTEAFF
TRBJ2-7	TRBD2	.	TRBV9	TGTGCCAGCAGCCCCAGGACTAGTTCCTACGAGCAGTACTTC	CASSPRTSSYEQYF
TRBJ1-4	.	.	TRBV7-9	TGTGCCAGCAGCTTAGGTCTCCTTACAAATGAAAAACTGTTTTTT	CASSLGLLTNEKLFF
TRBJ2-5	.	once	TRBV30	TGTGCCTGGGCTTCGGGGGGCGGGGAGACCCAGTACTTC	CAWASGGGETQYF
TRBJ1-2	.	few	TRBV7-9	TGTGCCAGCAGCTTGGAGGGAGGGAGGCCCTATGGCTACACCTTC	CASSLEGGRPYGYTF
TRBJ2-7	.	.	TRBV2	TGTGCCAGCAGTGTTGGTCAGGGGGAGCAGTACTTC	CASSVGQGEQYF
TRBJ2-6	.	few	TRBV6-5	TGTGCCAGCAGTTCAGGGGCTGGGGCCAACGTCCTGACTTTC	CASSSGAGANVLTF
TRBJ1-2	.	once	TRBV18	TGTGCCAGCTCATCCCCCGGGTCGACGGTTTATGGCTACACCTTC	CASSSPGSTVYGYTF
TRBJ1-5	.	.	TRBV2	TGTGCCAGCAGTGAAGCGCTTCAACGTGGGGGGTATAGCAATCAGCCCCAGCATTTT	CASSEALQRGGYSNQPQHF
TRBJ2-1	TRBD1	few	TRBV6-6	TGTGCCAGCAGTCTACAGGGGGCGAAGCGGGGCTACAATGAGCAGTTCTTC	CASSLQGAKRGYNEQFF
TRBJ2-7	TRBD2	.	TRBV30	TGTGCCTGGAGTGTACTCCCGGGAGGCATCTACGAGCAGTACTTC	CAWSVLPGGIYEQYF
TRBJ1-1	.	.	TRBV19	TGTGCCAGTAGCGGGATTTCCTGGAAGGACACTGAAGCTTTCTTT	CASSGISWKDTEAFF
TRBJ1-5	TRBD1	.	TRBV27	TGTGCCAGCAGTTTAAGGGGGCCTAGCAATCAGCCCCAGCATTTT	CASSLRGPSNQPQHF
TRBJ1-1	TRBD1	once	TRBV4-1	TGCGCCAGCAGGGGGACAGGGGTTTCTGAAGCTTTCTTT	CASRGTGVSEAFF
TRBJ2-7	TRBD2	few	TRBV4-1	TGCGCCAGCAGCCAATTTTCCCCTGCCAGCGGGAGCTACGAGCAGTACTTC	CASSQFSPASGSYEQYF
TRBJ1-1	TRBD1	few	TRBV28	TGTGCCAGCAGCCTCCGGGACAGGCCGTACACTGAAGCTTTCTTT	CASSLRDRPYTEAFF
TRBJ2-3	.	.	TRBV2	TGTGCCAGCAACCCACTTAAGTTTACGCAGTATTTT	CASNPLKFTQYF
TRBJ2-1	TRBD2	.	TRBV2	TGTGCCAGCAGTGAAGCGAGGAGGGCTAGCGGGGGGGTCAGCTCCTACAATGAGCAGTTCTTC	CASSEARRASGGVSSYNEQFF
TRBJ1-6	.	.	TRBV5-1	TGCGCCAGCAGCTCCAGAGACAGCGGGACTTCACCCCTCCACTTT	CASSSRDSGTSPLHF
TRBJ2-2	.	few	TRBV28	TGTGCCAGCAGTTTATTTGTCAGGGAAGGCACCGGGGAGCTGTTTTTT	CASSLFVREGTGELFF
TRBJ1-2	TRBD1	.	TRBV3-1/TRBV3-2	TGTGCCAGCAGCCACTTACAGGGGGATGGCTACACCTTC	CASSHLQGDGYTF